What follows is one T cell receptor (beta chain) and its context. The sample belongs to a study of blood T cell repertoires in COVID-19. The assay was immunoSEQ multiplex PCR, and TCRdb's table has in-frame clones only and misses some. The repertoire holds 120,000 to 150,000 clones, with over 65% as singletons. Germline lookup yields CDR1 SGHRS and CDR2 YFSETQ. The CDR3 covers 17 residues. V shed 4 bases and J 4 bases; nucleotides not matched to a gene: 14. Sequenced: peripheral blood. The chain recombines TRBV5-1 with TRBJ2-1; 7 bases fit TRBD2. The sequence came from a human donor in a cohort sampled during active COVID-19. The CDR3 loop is CASSRWGVAGVYNEQFF. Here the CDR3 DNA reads TGCGCCAGCAGCCGCTGGGGGGTAGCGGGCGTGTACAATGAGCAGTTCTTC.